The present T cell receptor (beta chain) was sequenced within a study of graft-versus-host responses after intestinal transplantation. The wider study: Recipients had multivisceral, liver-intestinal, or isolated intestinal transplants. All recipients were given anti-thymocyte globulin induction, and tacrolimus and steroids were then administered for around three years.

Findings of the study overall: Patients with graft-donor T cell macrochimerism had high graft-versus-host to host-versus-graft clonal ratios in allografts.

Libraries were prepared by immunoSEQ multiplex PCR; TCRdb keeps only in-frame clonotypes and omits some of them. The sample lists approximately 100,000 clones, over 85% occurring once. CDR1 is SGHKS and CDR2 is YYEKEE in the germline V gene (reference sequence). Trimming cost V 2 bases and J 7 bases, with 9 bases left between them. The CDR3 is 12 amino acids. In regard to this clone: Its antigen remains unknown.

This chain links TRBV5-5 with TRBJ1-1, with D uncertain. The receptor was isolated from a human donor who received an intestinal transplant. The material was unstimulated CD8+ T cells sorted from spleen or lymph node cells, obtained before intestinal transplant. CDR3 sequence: CASSFQDGEAFF. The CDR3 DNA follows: TGTGCCAGCAGCTTTCAAGACGGTGAAGCTTTCTTT.